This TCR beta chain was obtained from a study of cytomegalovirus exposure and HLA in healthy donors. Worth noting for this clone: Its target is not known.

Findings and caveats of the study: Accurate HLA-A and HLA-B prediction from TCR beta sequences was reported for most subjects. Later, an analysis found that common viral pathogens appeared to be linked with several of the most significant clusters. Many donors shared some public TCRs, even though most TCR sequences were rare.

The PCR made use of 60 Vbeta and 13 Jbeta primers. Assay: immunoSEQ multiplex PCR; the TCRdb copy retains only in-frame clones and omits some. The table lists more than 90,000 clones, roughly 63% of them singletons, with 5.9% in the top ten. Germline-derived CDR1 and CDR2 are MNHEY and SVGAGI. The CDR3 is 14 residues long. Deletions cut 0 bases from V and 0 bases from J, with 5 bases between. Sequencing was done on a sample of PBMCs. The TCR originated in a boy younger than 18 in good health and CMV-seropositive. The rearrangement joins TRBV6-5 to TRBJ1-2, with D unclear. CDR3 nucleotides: TGTGCCAGCAGTTACTCCGGGGCTAACTATGGCTACACCTTC. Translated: CASSYSGANYGYTF.